Each of the 13 T cell receptor beta chains below was sequenced from the same sample in a study of blood T cells in healthy people across ages. The second PCR ran 7 to 11 cycles with a sample-barcoded 5' primer and J-beta primers. Using its own MiXCR run on the 5' RACE reads, TCRdb lists one record per CDR3 protein. The table lists some 760,000 distinct CDR3 sequences, about 25% of them singletons. Separately, the same data were catalogued under a study of T cells of mothers and their children.

Source material: blood. These receptors all stem from a boy younger than 18 in good health.

This clonotype was seen a few times. This chain links TRBV12-3 or TRBV12-4 with TRBJ2-5; D not certain. TRBJ2-1 matches the DNA end more closely, so the J call is doubtful. CDR3 length: 16 residues. CDR3: CASSLSVTTEHPKQFF. The CDR3 bases are TGTGCCAGCAGTTTGTCGGTCACTACGGAACACCCAAAGCAGTTCTTC.

The genes are TRBV21-1 and TRBJ2-3; the DNA was not compared with TRBD1, the D call given in the table. TRBV21-1 constitutes a pseudogene. The CDR3 length is 16 residues. CDR3 DNA: TGTGCCAGCATTCTCCCCCCCGTCCCTAGCACAGATACGCAGTATTTT. Protein sequence: CASILPPVPSTDTQYF.

This clonotype was counted only a few times. A read error may produce the germline difference seen at one junction end. CDR3 nucleotide sequence: TGTGCCAGCAGTACGGGACAGTGGAACCCCGGGGAGCTGTTTTTT. As protein: CASSTGQWNPGELFF. The chain joins TRBV28 to TRBJ2-2; 7 nucleotides align to TRBD1. CDR1 and CDR2 (germline): MDHEN, SYDVKM. CDR3 length equals 15 residues.

This clonotype has just one count. V usage is TRBV20-1 and J usage is TRBJ2-5; 9 bases align to TRBD2. V lost 0 bases to trimming and J lost 3 bases; unmatched junction nucleotides: 5. Germline values: CDR1 DFQATT, CDR2 SNEGSKA (reference sequence). The CDR3 covers 15 residues. CDR3 nucleotides: TGCAGTGCTAGAGAATTACGACTAGCGGAAGAGACCCAGTACTTC. This gives the protein CSARELRLAEETQYF.

This clonotype showed up just a few times. This chain links TRBV12-3 or TRBV12-4 with TRBJ2-5; D unresolved. Trimming took 6 bases from V and 1 from J, leaving 9 bases between them. CDR3 size: 13 residues. The CDR3 nucleotides read TGTGCCAGCAGCACCGCTCCCCAAGAGACCCAGTACTTC. Residues: CASSTAPQETQYF.

This clonotype occurred a few times. The V and J genes are TRBV7-3 and TRBJ2-2; 8 bases agree with TRBD1. The CDR3 is 16 amino acids. Germline CDR1 and CDR2: SGHTA and FQGTGA. V lost 5 bases to trimming and J lost 3 bases; unmatched junction nucleotides: 8. The CDR3 here is CASSPLDRADTGELFF. The DNA for the CDR3 is TGTGCCAGCAGCCCACTGGACAGGGCGGACACCGGGGAGCTGTTTTTT.

The chain combines TRBV6-5 with TRBJ2-1; D perhaps matches TRBD2 (5 bases). The CDR3 has 14 amino acids. In germline, CDR1 is MNHEY, CDR2 SVGAGI. V was pared by 4 bases and J by 5 bases, with 12 bases between. This CDR3 is CASSSRMRDNEQFF. In DNA, the CDR3 is TGTGCCAGCAGTTCCCGTATGAGGGACAATGAGCAGTTCTTC.

This sequence joins TRBV7-2 and TRBJ1-2; D is unresolved. V lost 5 bases and J 4 bases, leaving 11 bases between the germline ends. In germline, CDR1 is SGHTA, CDR2 FQGNSA. The CDR3 has 13 residues. The CDR3 DNA reads as TGTGCCAGCAGCCGACTTAGTTCCTATGGCTACACCTTC. Its translation: CASSRLSSYGYTF. The whole variable domain, remainder taken from reference TRBV7-2 and TRBJ1-2, is GAGVSQSPSNKVTEKGKDVELRCDPISGHTALYWYRQSLGQGLEFLIYFQGNSAPDKSGLPSDRFSAERTGGSVSTLTIQRTQQEDSAVYLCASSRLSSYGYTFGSGTRLTVV.

This clonotype has more than one count but fewer than ten. This chain uses TRBV12-3 or TRBV12-4 with TRBJ2-5, with 8 bases fitting TRBD2. With V trimmed by 6 bases and J by 4 bases, 7 bases remained unmatched. The CDR3 length is 14 residues. CDR3 sequence (DNA): TGTGCCAGCAGCCACCGGCTAGCGGGAGAGACCCAGTACTTC. It specifies CASSHRLAGETQYF.

V gene TRBV7-8 combines with J gene TRBJ2-5; 7 bases fit TRBD1. The CDR3 runs 16 residues. J was trimmed by 1 base and V by 4 bases; bases with no gene match: 9. CDR1 SGHVS and CDR2 FQNEAQ come from the germline V gene. CDR3 sequence reads: CASSSTTDRLQETQYF. In DNA, the CDR3 is TGTGCCAGCAGCTCTACTACGGACAGGCTCCAAGAGACCCAGTACTTC.

The chain combines TRBV6-5 with TRBJ2-7, with D possibly matching TRBD1 (5 bases). CDR1 and CDR2 from the germline V gene are MNHEY and SVGAGI. The CDR3 length is 13 residues. The V end lost 3 bases, the J end lost 5 bases, and 11 bases lay between the germline ends. The CDR3 here is CASSYDSYDEQYF. The CDR3 coding sequence is TGTGCCAGCAGTTATGACAGCTATGACGAGCAGTACTTC.

The chain uses TRBV20-1 and TRBJ2-5; D gene uncertain. The ends were cut back, 6 bases at V and 2 bases at J, with 10 bases in the middle. Germline values: CDR1 DFQATT, CDR2 SNEGSKA (reference sequence). The CDR3 totals 12 residues. CDR3 residues: CSAPGVQETQYF. CDR3 sequence (DNA): TGCAGTGCCCCCGGTGTACAAGAGACCCAGTACTTC.

The chain joins TRBV5-1 to TRBJ2-7; maybe TRBD2 (5 bases). The V and J ends lost 4 bases and 0 bases respectively, with 11 bases between them. This CDR3 spans 14 amino acids. Germline V gene data show CDR1 as SGHRS and CDR2 as YFSETQ. As DNA, the CDR3 is TGCGCCAGCAGCCAGGACTCCACCTCCTACGAGCAGTACTTC. This sequence encodes CASSQDSTSYEQYF.